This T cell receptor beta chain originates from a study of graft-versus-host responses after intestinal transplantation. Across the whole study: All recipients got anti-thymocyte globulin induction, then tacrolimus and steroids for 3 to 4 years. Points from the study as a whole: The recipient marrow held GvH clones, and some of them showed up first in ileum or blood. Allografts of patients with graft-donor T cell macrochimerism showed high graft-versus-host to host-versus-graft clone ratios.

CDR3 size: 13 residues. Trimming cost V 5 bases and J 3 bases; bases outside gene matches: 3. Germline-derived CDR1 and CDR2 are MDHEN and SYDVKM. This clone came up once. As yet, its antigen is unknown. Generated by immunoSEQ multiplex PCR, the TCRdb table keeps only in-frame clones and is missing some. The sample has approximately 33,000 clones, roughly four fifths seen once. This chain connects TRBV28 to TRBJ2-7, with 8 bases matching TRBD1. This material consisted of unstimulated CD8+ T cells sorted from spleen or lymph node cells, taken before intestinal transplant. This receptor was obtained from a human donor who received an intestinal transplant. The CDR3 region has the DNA TGTGCCAGCAGTCCCGACAGGGGCTACGAGCAGTACTTC. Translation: CASSPDRGYEQYF.